This T cell receptor (beta chain) was recovered during a study of CD8 T cells in Susac syndrome. Overall study findings and caveats: CD4+ T cell repertoires in Susac syndrome lacked clonal expansion.

Random hexamers primed reverse transcription of about 0.45 to 1 ug RNA. The immunoSEQ assay covered 54 Vbeta and 13 Jbeta segments for CDR3. TCRdb re-analysed the immunoSEQ multiplex PCR reads in MiXCR, keeping a single row per CDR3 protein. The sample carries fewer than 200,000 distinct CDR3 sequences, roughly nine tenths recorded once. Susac syndrome patients met recently defined diagnostic criteria for definite or probable disease. While CD8+ and CD4+ T cells were isolated negatively, TEMRA cells were enriched by FACS. The ends were cut back, 6 bases at V and 8 bases at J, with 14 bases in the middle. The CDR3 sequence is 12 residues long. Germline lookup yields CDR1 ENHRY and CDR2 SYGVKD. About this clonotype itself: The antigen is not known.

Sequencing input: CD4+ T cells from PBMCs. The TCR comes from a human donor with Susac syndrome. The chain joins TRBV10-3 to TRBJ2-7; TRBD2 is a possible D gene (5 bases). The CDR3 region is CAISGDYGKQYF. CDR3 sequence (DNA): TGTGCCATCAGCGGCGACTACGGCAAGCAGTACTTC.